Listed below are T cell receptor beta chains from one sample, sequenced in a study of tumour-infiltrating T cells in Burkitt lymphoma. Measured with immunoSEQ multiplex PCR; TCRdb has only the in-frame clones, and not every one. The table includes 13,000 to 15,000 clones, around 86% detected once. The sample taken for sequencing was tumor tissue. These receptors all come from a human donor with diffuse large B-cell lymphoma. Each CDR3 is given with its conserved first and last residue. D genes are given only for firm matches. Rows give clone size only sometimes, using once, few, many, or a class for an expanded clone.

>-|TRBV27|TRBD1|15|TRBJ1-5
TGTGCCAGCAGTCTTGGGACAGGCGGCAATCAGCCCCAGCATTTT
CASSLGTGGNQPQHF
>-|TRBV5-4|-|12|TRBJ1-1
TGTGCCAGCAGCTGGGGGAACACTGAAGCTTTCTTT
CASSWGNTEAFF
>few|TRBV10-3|TRBD1|16|TRBJ2-1
TGTGCCATCAGTGACCGAGGGCAGGGGGTGAACAATGAGCAGTTCTTC
CAISDRGQGVNNEQFF
>-|TRBV18|TRBD2|15|TRBJ2-1
TGTGCCAGCTCACCTTGGACTAGCGGGTACAATGAGCAGTTCTTC
CASSPWTSGYNEQFF
>-|TRBV29-1|-|15|TRBJ2-6
TGCAGCGTTGAAAACCCGGCGACTGGGGCCAACGTCCTGACTTTC
CSVENPATGANVLTF
>-|TRBV7-2|-|15|TRBJ2-4
TGTGCCAGCAGCCTCCTACCGGGAGCCAAAAACATTCAGTACTTC
CASSLLPGAKNIQYF
>few|TRBV18|-|13|TRBJ1-1
TGTGCCAGCTCACCACGCGCCCTCGCTGAAGCTTTCTTT
CASSPRALAEAFF
>-|TRBV28|-|15|TRBJ2-5
TGTGCCAGCAGTTTTGATGCCAGGGAGAGAGAGACCCAGTACTTC
CASSFDARERETQYF
>-|TRBV7-6|-|16|TRBJ2-7
TGTGCCAGCAGCCTTGGGTCCTCTAAAACCGAGGGGGAGCAGTACTTC
CASSLGSSKTEGEQYF
>-|TRBV29-1|-|14|TRBJ1-1
TGCAGCGTTCCTCCCGGGACACCTAACACTGAAGCTTTCTTT
CSVPPGTPNTEAFF
>once|TRBV7-8|-|13|TRBJ2-3
TGTGCCAGCAGCTTTCAGGGGAGAGATACGCAGTATTTT
CASSFQGRDTQYF
>-|TRBV7-2|-|14|TRBJ1-6
TGTGCCAGCAGCTCATTCGGAAGCAATTCACCCCTCCACTTT
CASSSFGSNSPLHF
>-|TRBV5-6|TRBD1|16|TRBJ1-1
TGTGCCAGCACCAAGAAAACAGGGGGTAGAAACACTGAAGCTTTCTTT
CASTKKTGGRNTEAFF
>-|TRBV4-1|TRBD2|16|TRBJ2-7
TGCGCCAGCAGCCCCGAGGGCGGGGGTCGCCCCTACGAGCAGTACTTC
CASSPEGGGRPYEQYF
>-|TRBV5-6|-|13|TRBJ1-1
TGTGCCAGCAGCTCCAGGGTAGGCACTGAAGCTTTCTTT
CASSSRVGTEAFF
>-|TRBV6-5|TRBD1|14|TRBJ1-1
TGTGCCAGCAGTTTCACAGGGGGAGTTACTGAAGCTTTCTTT
CASSFTGGVTEAFF
>-|TRBV15|-|13|TRBJ2-7
TGTGCCACCAGCTTGGGACCGAGCTACGAGCAGTACTTC
CATSLGPSYEQYF
>-|TRBV7-9|-|13|TRBJ2-5
TGTGCCAGCAGCCAGGAGGCACAAGAGACCCAGTACTTC
CASSQEAQETQYF
>-|TRBV27|-|14|TRBJ2-5
TGTGCCAGCAGTTTAACTAGGTTACAAGAGACCCAGTACTTC
CASSLTRLQETQYF
>-|TRBV5-4|TRBD2|16|TRBJ2-1
TGTGCCAGCAGCTTCCAGGGACTAGTGATCTACAATGAGCAGTTCTTC
CASSFQGLVIYNEQFF
>-|TRBV15|-|13|TRBJ1-2
TGTGCCACCAGCAGAGCGGGGGGTAGCGGCTACACCTTC
CATSRAGGSGYTF
>-|TRBV6-5|-|13|TRBJ1-5
TGTGCCAGCAGTTACACCGGGGGACAGCCCCAGCATTTT
CASSYTGGQPQHF
>few|TRBV9|-|17|TRBJ2-2
TGTGCCAGCAGCGTAGATCTTTCGCGGGGGAACACCGGGGAGCTGTTTTTT
CASSVDLSRGNTGELFF
>-|TRBV6-1|-|17|TRBJ1-2
TGTGCCAGCAGTGAAGGGGTTATCGGCCCCAACGACTATGGCTACACCTTC
CASSEGVIGPNDYGYTF
>once|TRBV6-1|-|14|TRBJ2-5
TGTGCCAGCAGTCCTGGGCGGCTGCAAGAGACCCAGTACTTC
CASSPGRLQETQYF
>-|TRBV10-3|-|13|TRBJ1-5
TGTGCCATCAGTGAATCAGTGGACCAGCCCCAGCATTTT
CAISESVDQPQHF
>once|TRBV19|TRBD1|16|TRBJ2-7
TGTGCCAGTAGGGGGCGACCGGGACAGGGGGTCGACGAGCAGTACTTC
CASRGRPGQGVDEQYF
>-|TRBV14|-|14|TRBJ1-2
TGTGCCAGCAGCCAAGAAAGAGCTAACTATGGCTACACCTTC
CASSQERANYGYTF
>-|TRBV6-1|TRBD1|16|TRBJ2-6
TGTGCCAGCAGTCAAGGGAGACAGGGATGGGCCAACGTCCTGACTTTC
CASSQGRQGWANVLTF
>-|TRBV7-2|-|14|TRBJ2-2
TGTGCCAGCAGCTCCCGCATGGGGGCCGGGGAGCTGTTTTTT
CASSSRMGAGELFF
>-|TRBV27|TRBD1|14|TRBJ1-1
TGTGCCAGCAGTTCCAGGGGGCGTGGGACTGAAGCTTTCTTT
CASSSRGRGTEAFF
>-|TRBV5-4|-|12|TRBJ1-2
TGTGCCAGCAGCTCCGACAGAAGCGGCTACACCTTC
CASSSDRSGYTF
>-|TRBV6-5|-|14|TRBJ2-7
TGTGCCAGCAGTGGACGGACAGAATCCTACGAACAGTACTTC
CASSGRTESYEQYF
>-|TRBV9|TRBD2|18|TRBJ2-2
TGTGCCAGCAGCCTCTGGACTAGCGGGGGATCGGGCACCGGGGAGCTGTTTTTT
CASSLWTSGGSGTGELFF
>-|TRBV19|TRBD1|17|TRBJ2-4
TGTGCCAGTAGTGGGGACAGGGGGAGCCTAGCCAAAAACATTCAGTACTTC
CASSGDRGSLAKNIQYF
>-|TRBV19|-|13|TRBJ1-2
TGTGCCAGTAAAAGGGGGGGCAGCTATGGCTACACCTTC
CASKRGGSYGYTF
>-|TRBV29-1|-|12|TRBJ2-7
TGCAGCGTTTCCAGGGGCCTGGACGAGCAGTACTTC
CSVSRGLDEQYF
>few|TRBV7-9|-|15|TRBJ1-4
TGTGCCAGCAGCGCCACAGGCGCAACTAATGAAAAACTGTTTTTT
CASSATGATNEKLFF